The clone carrying this T cell receptor (beta chain) showed up just once. This entry comes from a study of blood T cell repertoires in COVID-19. Study information: COVID-19 samples collected from the United States, Italy and Spain covered acute and convalescent phases. Sources were T cells, B-cell-depleted T cells, or PBMCs; the material itself was cDNA or gDNA.

A Seattle source enrolled patients during active infection and followed them longitudinally. Methods used by the authors: Reference gene primer amplification yielded estimated nucleated cell counts. The repertoire was sequenced with immunoSEQ multiplex PCR; TCRdb's copy has only in-frame clones and lacks some. V, J and clone size derive from that table, while D and trimming were established from the DNA sequence. The table shows some 300,000 clones, with 70% to 90% occurring only once. J gave up 4 bases and V 7 bases, and 11 bases lay outside the gene matches. This CDR3 comprises 16 residues. CDR1 is LNHNV and CDR2 is YYDKDF in the germline V gene (reference sequence).

What was sequenced was peripheral blood. The receptor was derived from a woman aged 45-65 years with COVID-19, enrolled during active disease. V gene TRBV15 combines with J gene TRBJ1-4, with TRBD1 matching 8 bases. DNA of the CDR3: TGTGCCACCACAAAGACAGGGGACCTCCGTAATGAAAAACTGTTTTTT. It codes for CATTKTGDLRNEKLFF.